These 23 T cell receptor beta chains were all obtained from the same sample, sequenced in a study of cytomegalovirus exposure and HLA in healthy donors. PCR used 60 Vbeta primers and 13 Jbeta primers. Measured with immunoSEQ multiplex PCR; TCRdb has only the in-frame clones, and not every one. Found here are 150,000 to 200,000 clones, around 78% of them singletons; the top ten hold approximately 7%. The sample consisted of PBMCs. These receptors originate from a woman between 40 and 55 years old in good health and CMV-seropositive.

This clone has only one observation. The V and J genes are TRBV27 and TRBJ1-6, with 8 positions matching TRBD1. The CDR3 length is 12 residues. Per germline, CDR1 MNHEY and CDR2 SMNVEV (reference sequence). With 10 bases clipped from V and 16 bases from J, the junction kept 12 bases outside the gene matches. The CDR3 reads CATGQGIFRLHF. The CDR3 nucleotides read TGTGCCACCGGACAGGGTATTTTCCGACTCCACTTT.

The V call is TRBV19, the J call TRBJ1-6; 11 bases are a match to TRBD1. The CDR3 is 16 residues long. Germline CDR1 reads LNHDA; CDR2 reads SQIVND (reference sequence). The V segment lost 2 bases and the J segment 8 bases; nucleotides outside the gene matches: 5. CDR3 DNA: TGTGCCAGTAGTATACTACCGGGACAGGGGGATTCACCCCTCCACTTT. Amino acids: CASSILPGQGDSPLHF.

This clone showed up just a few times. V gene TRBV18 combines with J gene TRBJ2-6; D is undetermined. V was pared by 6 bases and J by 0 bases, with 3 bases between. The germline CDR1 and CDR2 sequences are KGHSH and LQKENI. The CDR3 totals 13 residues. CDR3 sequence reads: CASSSSGANVLTF. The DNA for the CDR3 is TGTGCCAGCTCGAGCTCTGGGGCCAACGTCCTGACTTTC.

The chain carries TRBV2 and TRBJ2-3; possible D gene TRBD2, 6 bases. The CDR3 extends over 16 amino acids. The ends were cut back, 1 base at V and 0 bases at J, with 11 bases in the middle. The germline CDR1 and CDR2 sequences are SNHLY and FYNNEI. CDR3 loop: CASSEGGLPSTDTQYF. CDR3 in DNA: TGTGCCAGCAGTGAAGGAGGACTACCTAGCACAGATACGCAGTATTTT.

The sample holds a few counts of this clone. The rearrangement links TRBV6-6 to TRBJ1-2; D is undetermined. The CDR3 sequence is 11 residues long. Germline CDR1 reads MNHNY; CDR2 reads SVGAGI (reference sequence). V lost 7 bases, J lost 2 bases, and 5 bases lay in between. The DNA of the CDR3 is TGTGCCAGCAACGGGAACTATGGCTACACCTTC. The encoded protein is CASNGNYGYTF.

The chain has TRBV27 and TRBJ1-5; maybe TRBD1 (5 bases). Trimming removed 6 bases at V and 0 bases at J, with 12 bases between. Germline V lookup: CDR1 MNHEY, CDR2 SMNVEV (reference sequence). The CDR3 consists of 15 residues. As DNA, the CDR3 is TGTGCCAGCAGGGCAGGGATTTATAGCAATCAGCCCCAGCATTTT. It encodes CASRAGIYSNQPQHF.

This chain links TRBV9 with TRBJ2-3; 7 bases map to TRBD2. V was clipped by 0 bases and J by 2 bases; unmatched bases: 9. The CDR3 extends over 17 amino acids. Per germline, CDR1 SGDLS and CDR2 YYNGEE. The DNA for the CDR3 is TGTGCCAGCAGCGTAGCGGGCGGGGGACTCGACACAGATACGCAGTATTTT. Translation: CASSVAGGGLDTDTQYF.

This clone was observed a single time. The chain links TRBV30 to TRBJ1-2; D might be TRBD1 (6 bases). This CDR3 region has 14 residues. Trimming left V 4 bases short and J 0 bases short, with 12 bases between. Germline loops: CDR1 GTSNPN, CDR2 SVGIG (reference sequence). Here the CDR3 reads CAWTRGFANYGYTF. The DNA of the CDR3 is TGTGCCTGGACCAGGGGATTCGCTAACTATGGCTACACCTTC.

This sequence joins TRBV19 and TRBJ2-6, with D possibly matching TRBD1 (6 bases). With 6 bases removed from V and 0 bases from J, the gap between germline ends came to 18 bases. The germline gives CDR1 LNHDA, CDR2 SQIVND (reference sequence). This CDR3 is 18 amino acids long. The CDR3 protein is CASSPPGQGSSGANVLTF. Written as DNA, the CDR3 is TGTGCCAGTAGCCCTCCGGGGCAGGGGAGCTCTGGGGCCAACGTCCTGACTTTC.

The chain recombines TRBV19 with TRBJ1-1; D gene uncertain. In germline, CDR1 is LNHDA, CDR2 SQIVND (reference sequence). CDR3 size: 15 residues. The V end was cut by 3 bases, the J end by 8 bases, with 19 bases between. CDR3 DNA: TGTGCCAGTAGTATCGCTGGCCCCCGAGGCACCGAAGCTTTCTTT. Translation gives CASSIAGPRGTEAFF.

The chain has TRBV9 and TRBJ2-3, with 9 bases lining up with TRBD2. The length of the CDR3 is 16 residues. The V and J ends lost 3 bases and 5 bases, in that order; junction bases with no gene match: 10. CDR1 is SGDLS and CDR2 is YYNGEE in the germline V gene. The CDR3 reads CASSARSSGGLDTQYF. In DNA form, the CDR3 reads TGTGCCAGCAGCGCCAGGAGTAGCGGGGGCTTAGATACGCAGTATTTT.

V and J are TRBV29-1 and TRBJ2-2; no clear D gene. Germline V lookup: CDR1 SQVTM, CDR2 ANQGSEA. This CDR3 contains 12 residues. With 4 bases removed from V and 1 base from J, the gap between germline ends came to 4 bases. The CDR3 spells CSVGQNTGELFF. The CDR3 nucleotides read TGCAGCGTTGGGCAGAACACCGGGGAGCTGTTTTTT.

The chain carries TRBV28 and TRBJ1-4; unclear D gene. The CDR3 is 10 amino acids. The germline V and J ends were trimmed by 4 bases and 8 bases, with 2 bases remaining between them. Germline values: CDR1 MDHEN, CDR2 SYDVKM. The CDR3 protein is CASSSEKLFF. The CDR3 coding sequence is TGTGCCAGCAGTTCGGAAAAACTGTTTTTT.

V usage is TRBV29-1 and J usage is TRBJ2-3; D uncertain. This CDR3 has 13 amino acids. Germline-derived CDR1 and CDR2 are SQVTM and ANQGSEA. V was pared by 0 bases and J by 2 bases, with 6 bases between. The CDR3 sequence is CSVEDQATDTQYF. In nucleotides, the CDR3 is TGCAGCGTTGAAGATCAGGCCACAGATACGCAGTATTTT.

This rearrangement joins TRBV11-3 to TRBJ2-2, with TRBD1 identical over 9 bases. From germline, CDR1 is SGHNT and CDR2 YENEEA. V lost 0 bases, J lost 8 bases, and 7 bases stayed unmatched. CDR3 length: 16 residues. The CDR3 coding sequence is TGTGCCAGCAGCTTAGATGGAGGGACAGGGAAGGGGGAGCTGTTTTTT. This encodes CASSLDGGTGKGELFF. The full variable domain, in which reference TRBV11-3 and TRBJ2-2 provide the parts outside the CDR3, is EAGVVQSPRYKIIEKKQPVAFWCNPISGHNTLYWYLQNLGQGPELLIRYENEEAVDDSQLPKDRFSAERLKGVDSTLKIQPAELGDSAVYLCASSLDGGTGKGELFFGEGSRLTVL.

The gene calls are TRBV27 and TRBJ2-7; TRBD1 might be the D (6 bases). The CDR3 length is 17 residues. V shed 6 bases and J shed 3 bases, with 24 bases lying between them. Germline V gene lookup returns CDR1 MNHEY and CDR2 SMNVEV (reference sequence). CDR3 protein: CASRHRGQGVLDYEQYF. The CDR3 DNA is TGTGCCAGCAGGCACCGGGGACAAGGAGTACTAGACTACGAGCAGTACTTC.

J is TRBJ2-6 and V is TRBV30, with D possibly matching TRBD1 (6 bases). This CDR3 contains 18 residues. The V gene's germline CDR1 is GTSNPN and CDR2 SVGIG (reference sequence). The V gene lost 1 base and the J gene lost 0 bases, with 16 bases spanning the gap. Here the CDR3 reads CAWSAGANLFSGANVLTF. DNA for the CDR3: TGTGCCTGGAGTGCAGGGGCCAACCTGTTCTCTGGGGCCAACGTCCTGACTTTC.

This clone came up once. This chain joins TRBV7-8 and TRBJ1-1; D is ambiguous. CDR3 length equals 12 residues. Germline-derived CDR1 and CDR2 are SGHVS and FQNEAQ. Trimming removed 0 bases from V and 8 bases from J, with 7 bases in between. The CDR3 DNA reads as TGTGCCAGCAGCTTAGCAGCGCAGGAAGCTTTCTTT. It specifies CASSLAAQEAFF.

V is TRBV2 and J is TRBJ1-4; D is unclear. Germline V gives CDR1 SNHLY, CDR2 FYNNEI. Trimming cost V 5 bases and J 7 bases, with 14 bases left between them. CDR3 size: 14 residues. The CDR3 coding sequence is TGTGCCAGCAGTAACAGCCGCCAAGGTGAAAAACTGTTTTTT. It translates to CASSNSRQGEKLFF. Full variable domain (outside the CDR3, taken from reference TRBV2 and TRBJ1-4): EPEVTQTPSHQVTQMGQEVILRCVPISNHLYFYWYRQILGQKVEFLVSFYNNEISEKSEIFDDQFSVERPDGSNFTLKIRSTKLEDSAMYFCASSNSRQGEKLFFGSGTQLSVL.

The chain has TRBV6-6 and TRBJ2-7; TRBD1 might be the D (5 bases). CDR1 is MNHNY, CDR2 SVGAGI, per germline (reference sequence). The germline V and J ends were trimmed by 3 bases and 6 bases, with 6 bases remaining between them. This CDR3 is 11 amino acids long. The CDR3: CASSYQGEQYF. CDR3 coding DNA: TGTGCCAGCAGTTATCAGGGCGAGCAGTACTTC.

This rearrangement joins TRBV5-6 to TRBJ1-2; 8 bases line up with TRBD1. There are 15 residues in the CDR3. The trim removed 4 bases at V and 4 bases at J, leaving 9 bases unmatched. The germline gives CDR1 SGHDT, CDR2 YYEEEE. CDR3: CASSDPGQAIYGYTF. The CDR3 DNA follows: TGTGCCAGCAGCGACCCGGGACAGGCGATCTATGGCTACACCTTC.

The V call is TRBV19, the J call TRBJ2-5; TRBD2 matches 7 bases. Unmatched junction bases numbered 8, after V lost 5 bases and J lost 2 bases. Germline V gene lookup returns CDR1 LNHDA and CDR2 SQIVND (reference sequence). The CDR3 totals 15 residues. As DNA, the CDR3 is TGTGCCAGTAGTGTGGGAGGGGTCGGGCAAGAGACCCAGTACTTC. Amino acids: CASSVGGVGQETQYF.

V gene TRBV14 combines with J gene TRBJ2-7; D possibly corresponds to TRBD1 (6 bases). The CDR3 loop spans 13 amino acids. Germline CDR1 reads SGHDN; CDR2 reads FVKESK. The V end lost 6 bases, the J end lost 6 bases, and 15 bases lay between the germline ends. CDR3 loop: CASSNREKGEQYF. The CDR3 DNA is TGTGCCAGCAGTAACAGGGAGAAGGGCGAGCAGTACTTC.